A selection of T cell receptor beta chains follows, all from one sample in a study of shared T cell receptors in the human thymus. The repertoire was sequenced with immunoSEQ multiplex PCR; TCRdb's copy has only in-frame clones and lacks some. This table holds about 730,000 clones, approximately 85% found once. This sample also appeared in a second study, on human thymus T cells.

Input material: thymocytes. The receptors stem from a girl in the first two years of life with a congenital heart defect. Each CDR3 is given with its conserved first and last residue. D genes are given only for firm matches. A row's size may be missing; if present it is once, few, many or a size class.

d_gene	abundance	v_gene	j_gene	CDR3nt	CDR3aa
TRBD2	-	TRBV19	TRBJ2-1	TGTGCCAGTAGTATAGTGCTAGCGGGGATTTGGGCCTACAATGAGCAGTTCTTC	CASSIVLAGIWAYNEQFF
-	-	TRBV5-4	TRBJ2-7	TGTGCCAGCAGCTCCAAAGGGCAGGGCGTTTTTTACTCCTACGAGCAGTACTTC	CASSSKGQGVFYSYEQYF
-	-	TRBV5-6	TRBJ2-3	TGTGCCAGCAGCTCCCTGACAGGACGGGCAGATACGCAGTATTTT	CASSSLTGRADTQYF
-	-	TRBV6-5	TRBJ2-5	TGTGCCAGCAGCCGAGCCAACAGCTACCAAGAGACCCAGTACTTC	CASSRANSYQETQYF
-	-	TRBV5-1	TRBJ1-2	TGCGCCAGCAGCCACTTTACAAGACTGCTGTTAAAATCCAACTATGGCTACACCTTC	CASSHFTRLLLKSNYGYTF
TRBD1	-	TRBV6-5	TRBJ1-6	TGTGCCAGCAGTTACACACAGGGGACGTCACCCCTCCACTTT	CASSYTQGTSPLHF
-	-	TRBV19	TRBJ1-2	TGTGCCAGTAGTATAATTGGCAGGGCCACTAACTATGGCTACACCTTC	CASSIIGRATNYGYTF
TRBD2	-	TRBV7-9	TRBJ2-6	TGTGCCAGCCCAGAAGAAGGGAGGGGCCTTTCTGGGGCCAACGTCCTGACTTTC	CASPEEGRGLSGANVLTF
-	few	TRBV21-1	TRBJ2-5	TGTGCCAGCAGCAACAGGGTAGTAGACAGGAGTCGAGAGACCCAGTACTTC	CASSNRVVDRSRETQYF
-	once	TRBV5-4	TRBJ2-1	TGTGCCAGCAGCTTGGTACCAGGGATCTGTTGTGAGCAGTTCTTC	CASSLVPGICCEQFF
-	-	TRBV28	TRBJ1-2	TGTGCCACAAGCACCGATATCCGCTATGGCTACACCTTC	CATSTDIRYGYTF
-	-	TRBV19	TRBJ1-1	TGTGCCACCCGCCCGTTTGAGGAGAACACTGAAGCTTTCTTT	CATRPFEENTEAFF
TRBD1	few	TRBV7-8	TRBJ1-2	TGTGCCAGCAGCTTGAACAGGGGAACGGATGGCTACACCTTC	CASSLNRGTDGYTF
-	-	TRBV29-1	TRBJ2-4	TGCAGCGTGGCCGGGACACTTAGCAAAAACATTCAGTACTTC	CSVAGTLSKNIQYF
-	-	TRBV6-5	TRBJ1-2	TGTGCCAGCAGTTACAAGGGGTTAAGGGGCTACACCTTC	CASSYKGLRGYTF
-	-	TRBV4-1	TRBJ2-7	TGCGCCAGCAGCAGGCTACTTACTAGCTCCTACGAGCAGTACTTC	CASSRLLTSSYEQYF
-	-	TRBV6-1	TRBJ1-6	TGTGCCTCCGTACGGGGGACCTATAATTCACCCCTCCACTTT	CASVRGTYNSPLHF
-	-	TRBV27	TRBJ2-7	TGTGCCAGCCGGAAACTAGCACAGGCCCGCGTGGAGCAGTACTTC	CASRKLAQARVEQYF
TRBD1	-	TRBV9	TRBJ1-6	TGTGCCAGCAGCCCCGGGACAGGACGGTCCTATAATTCACCCCTCCACTTT	CASSPGTGRSYNSPLHF